This T cell receptor beta chain was recovered during a study of siplizumab effects on memory and regulatory T cells. The V and J ends lost 2 bases and 3 bases, in that order; junction bases with no gene match: 2. The CDR3 runs to 14 residues. This clone was seen just once. Here immunoSEQ multiplex PCR was the method, and the copy in TCRdb shows in-frame clones only, minus some. The sample gives 70,000 or so clones, over 70% of which show up once; 1.5% to 2% is in the top ten. The sequence derives from a human donor in good health. The rearrangement uses TRBV23-1 and TRBJ2-3; 7 positions agree with TRBD1. TRBV23-1 is marked as an open reading frame, function uncertain. The sample comprised Tregs sorted from blood. The CDR3 region is CASSQIQGTDTQYF. Here the CDR3 DNA reads TGCGCCAGCAGTCAAATACAGGGGACAGATACGCAGTATTTT.